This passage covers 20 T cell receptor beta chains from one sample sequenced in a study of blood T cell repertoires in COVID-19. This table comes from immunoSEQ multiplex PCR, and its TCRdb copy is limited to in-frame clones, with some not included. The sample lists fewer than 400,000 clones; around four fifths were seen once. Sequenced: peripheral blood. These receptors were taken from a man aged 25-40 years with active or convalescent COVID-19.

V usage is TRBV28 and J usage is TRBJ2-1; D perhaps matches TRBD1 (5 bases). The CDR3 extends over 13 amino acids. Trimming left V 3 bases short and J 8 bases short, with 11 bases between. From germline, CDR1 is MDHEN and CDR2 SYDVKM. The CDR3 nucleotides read TGTGCCAGCAGTTTCCGCCCAGGGTATGAGCAGTTCTTC. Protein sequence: CASSFRPGYEQFF.

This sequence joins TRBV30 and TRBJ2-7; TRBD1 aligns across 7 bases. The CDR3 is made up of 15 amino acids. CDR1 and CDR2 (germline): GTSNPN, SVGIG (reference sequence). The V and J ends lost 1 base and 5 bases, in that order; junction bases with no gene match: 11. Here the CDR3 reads CAWSAGDSSWDEQYF. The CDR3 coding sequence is TGTGCCTGGAGTGCCGGGGACAGCTCGTGGGACGAGCAGTACTTC.

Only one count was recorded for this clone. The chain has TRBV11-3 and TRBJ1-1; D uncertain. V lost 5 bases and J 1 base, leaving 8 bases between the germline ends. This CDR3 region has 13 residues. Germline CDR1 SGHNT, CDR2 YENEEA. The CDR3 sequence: CASSPHPNTEAFF. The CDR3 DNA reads TGTGCCAGCAGCCCCCATCCGAACACTGAAGCTTTCTTT.

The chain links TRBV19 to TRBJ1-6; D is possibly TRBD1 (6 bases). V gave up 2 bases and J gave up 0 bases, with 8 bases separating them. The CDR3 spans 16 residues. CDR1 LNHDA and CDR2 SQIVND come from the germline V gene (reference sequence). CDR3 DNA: TGTGCCAGTAGTATACACAGGGTCTCCTATAATTCACCCCTCCACTTT. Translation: CASSIHRVSYNSPLHF.

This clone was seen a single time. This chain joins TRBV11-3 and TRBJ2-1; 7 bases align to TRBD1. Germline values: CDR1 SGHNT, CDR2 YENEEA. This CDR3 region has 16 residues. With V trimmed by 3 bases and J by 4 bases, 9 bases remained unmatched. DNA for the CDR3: TGTGCCAGCAGCTTCCCCCGGGACAGTCAGTACAATGAGCAGTTCTTC. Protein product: CASSFPRDSQYNEQFF.

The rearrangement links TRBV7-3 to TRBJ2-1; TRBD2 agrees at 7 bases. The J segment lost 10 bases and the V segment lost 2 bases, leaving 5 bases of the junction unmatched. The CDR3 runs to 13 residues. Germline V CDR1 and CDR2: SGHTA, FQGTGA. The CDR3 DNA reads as TGTGCCAGCAGCTTAGCGGGAGCACGGGAGCAGTTCTTC. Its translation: CASSLAGAREQFF.

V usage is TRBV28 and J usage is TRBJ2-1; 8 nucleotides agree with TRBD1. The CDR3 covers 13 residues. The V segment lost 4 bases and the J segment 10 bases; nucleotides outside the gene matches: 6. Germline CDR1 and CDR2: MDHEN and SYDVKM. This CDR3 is CASSYAGTGEQFF. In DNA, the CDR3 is TGTGCCAGCAGTTATGCCGGGACAGGAGAGCAGTTCTTC.

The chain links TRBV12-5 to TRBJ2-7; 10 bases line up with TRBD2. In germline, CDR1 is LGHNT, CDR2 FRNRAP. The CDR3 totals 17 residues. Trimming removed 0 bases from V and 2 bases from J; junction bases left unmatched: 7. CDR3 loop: CASGLVVSGGPTYEQYF. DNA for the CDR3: TGTGCTAGTGGTTTGGTAGTTAGCGGGGGGCCCACCTACGAGCAGTACTTC.

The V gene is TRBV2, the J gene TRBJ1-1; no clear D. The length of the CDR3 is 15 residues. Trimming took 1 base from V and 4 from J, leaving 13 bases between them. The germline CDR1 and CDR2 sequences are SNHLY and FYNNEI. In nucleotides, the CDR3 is TGTGCCAGCAGTGAAGAGGAGGAGCTCGGCACTGAAGCTTTCTTT. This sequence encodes CASSEEEELGTEAFF.

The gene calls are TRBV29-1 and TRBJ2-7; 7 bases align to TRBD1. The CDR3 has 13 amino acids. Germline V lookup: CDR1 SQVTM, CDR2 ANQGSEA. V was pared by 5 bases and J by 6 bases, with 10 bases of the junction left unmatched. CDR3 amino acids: CSVRKGADGEQYF. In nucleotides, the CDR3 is TGCAGCGTTAGAAAGGGGGCCGATGGCGAGCAGTACTTC.

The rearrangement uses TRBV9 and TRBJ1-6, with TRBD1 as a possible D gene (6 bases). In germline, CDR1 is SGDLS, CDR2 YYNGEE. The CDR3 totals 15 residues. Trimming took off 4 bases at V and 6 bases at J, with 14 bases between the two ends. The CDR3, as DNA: TGTGCCAGCAGCCCCGAGGGGGGGGGTAATTCACCCCTCCACTTT. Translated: CASSPEGGGNSPLHF.

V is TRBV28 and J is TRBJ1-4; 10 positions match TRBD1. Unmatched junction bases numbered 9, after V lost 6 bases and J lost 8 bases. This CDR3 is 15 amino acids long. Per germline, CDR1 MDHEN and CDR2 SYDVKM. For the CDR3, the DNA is TGTGCCAGCAGCCTAGACCGGGACAGGGGCGAAAAACTGTTTTTT. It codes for CASSLDRDRGEKLFF.

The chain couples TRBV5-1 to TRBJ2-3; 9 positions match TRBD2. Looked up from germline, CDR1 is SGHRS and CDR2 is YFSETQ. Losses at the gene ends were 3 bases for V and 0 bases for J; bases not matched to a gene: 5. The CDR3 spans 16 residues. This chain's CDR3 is CASSYMTSGSTDTQYF. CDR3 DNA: TGCGCCAGCAGCTACATGACTAGCGGAAGCACAGATACGCAGTATTTT.

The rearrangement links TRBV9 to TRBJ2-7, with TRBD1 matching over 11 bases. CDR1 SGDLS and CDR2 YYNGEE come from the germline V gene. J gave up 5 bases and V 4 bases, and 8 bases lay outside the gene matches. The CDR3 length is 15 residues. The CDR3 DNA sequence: TGTGCCAGCAGCACAGGACAGGGGGCTATCGACGAGCAGTACTTC. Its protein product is CASSTGQGAIDEQYF.

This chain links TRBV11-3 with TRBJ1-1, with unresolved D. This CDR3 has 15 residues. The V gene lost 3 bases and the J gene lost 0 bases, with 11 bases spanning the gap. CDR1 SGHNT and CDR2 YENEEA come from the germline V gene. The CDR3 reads CASSFSSGVNTEAFF. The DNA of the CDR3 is TGTGCCAGCAGCTTCTCATCCGGGGTGAACACTGAAGCTTTCTTT.

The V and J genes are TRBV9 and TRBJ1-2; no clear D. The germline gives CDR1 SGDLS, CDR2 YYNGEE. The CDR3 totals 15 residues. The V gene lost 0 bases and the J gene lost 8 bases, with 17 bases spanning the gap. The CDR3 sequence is CASSVVEIPGEGYTF. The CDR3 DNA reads TGTGCCAGCAGCGTAGTGGAAATCCCCGGGGAGGGCTACACCTTC.

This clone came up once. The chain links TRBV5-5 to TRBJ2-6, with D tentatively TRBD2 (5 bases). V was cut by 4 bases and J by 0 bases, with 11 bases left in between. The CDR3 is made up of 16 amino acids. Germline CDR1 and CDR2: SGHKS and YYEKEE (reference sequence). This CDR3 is CASSIRGTSGANVLTF. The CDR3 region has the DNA TGTGCCAGCAGCATCCGGGGTACCTCTGGGGCCAACGTCCTGACTTTC.

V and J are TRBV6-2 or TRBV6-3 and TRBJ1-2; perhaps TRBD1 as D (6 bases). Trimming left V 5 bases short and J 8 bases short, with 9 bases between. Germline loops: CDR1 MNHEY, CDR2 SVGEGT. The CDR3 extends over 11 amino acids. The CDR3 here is CASSTGYGYTF. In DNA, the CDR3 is TGTGCCAGCAGTACAGGGTACGGCTACACCTTC.

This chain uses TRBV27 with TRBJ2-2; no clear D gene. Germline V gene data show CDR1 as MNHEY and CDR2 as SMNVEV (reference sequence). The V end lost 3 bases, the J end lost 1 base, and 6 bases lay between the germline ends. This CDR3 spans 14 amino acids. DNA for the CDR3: TGTGCCAGCAGTTTTCGGGTGAACACCGGGGAGCTGTTTTTT. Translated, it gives CASSFRVNTGELFF.

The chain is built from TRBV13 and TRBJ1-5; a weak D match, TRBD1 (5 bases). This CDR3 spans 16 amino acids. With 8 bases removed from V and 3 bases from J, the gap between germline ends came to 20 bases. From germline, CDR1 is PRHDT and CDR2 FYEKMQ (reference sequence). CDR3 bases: TGTGCCAGCTCCCCGCCCTCTGACAGACTCAATCAGCCCCAGCATTTT. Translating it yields CASSPPSDRLNQPQHF. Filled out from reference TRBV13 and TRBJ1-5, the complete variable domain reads AAGVIQSPRHLIKEKRETATLKCYPIPRHDTVYWYQQGPGQDPQFLISFYEKMQSDKGSIPDRFSAQQFSDYHSELNMSSLELGDSALYFCASSPPSDRLNQPQHFGDGTRLSIL.